Listed below are T cell receptor beta chains from one sample, sequenced in a study of blood T cells in healthy people across ages. TCRdb re-called the 5' RACE reads through MiXCR, storing one row per CDR3 protein. This sample has 1.5 million to 2 million distinct CDR3 sequences, with 28% found just once. The sequencing sample was made of blood. These receptors were taken from a woman in her twenties or thirties in good health. Each CDR3 is given with its conserved first and last residue. D genes are given only for firm matches. For some rows the clone size is stated as once, few or many, or as a class when expanded; others skip it.

v_call	d_call	j_call	clone_size	cdr3_nt	cdr3_aa
TRBV20-1	TRBD2	TRBJ2-1	many	TGCAGTGCTAGACCCATAGCGGGAGGGCTGAGGGAGCAGTTCTTC	CSARPIAGGLREQFF
TRBV7-9	TRBD1	TRBJ1-2	.	TGTGCCTGCAGCATATCGCCCGGGACAGGGGATGGCTACACCTTC	CACSISPGTGDGYTF
TRBV7-8	TRBD2	TRBJ2-5	.	TGTGCCAGCACCAATCCTAGCGGGAGGTTACCGACCCCAGAGACCCAGTACTTC	CASTNPSGRLPTPETQYF
TRBV15	.	TRBJ1-1	few	TGTGCCACCAGCACAGCGCGGAGCACTGAAGCTTTCTTT	CATSTARSTEAFF
TRBV4-3	.	TRBJ1-2	.	TGCGCCAGCAGCCAAGATTTAGGGGGGGCTGAGGGCTACACCTTC	CASSQDLGGAEGYTF
TRBV28	TRBD2	TRBJ2-3	.	TGTGCCAGCCGGAGGGCGGGGGGGAGTTTATATACGCAGTATTTT	CASRRAGGSLYTQYF
TRBV6-1	TRBD1	TRBJ1-3	few	TGTGCCAGCAGCCCCCCGACAGGGATCCGTACTCCTAGAAACACCATATATTTT	CASSPPTGIRTPRNTIYF
TRBV9	.	TRBJ2-7	few	TGTGCCAGCAGCCCCTTCGAGGGTGGTTTCTACGAGCAGTACTTC	CASSPFEGGFYEQYF
TRBV6-6	TRBD1	TRBJ2-4	many	TGTGCCGCACAGGGGGCCAATTTAAACATTCAGTACTTC	CAAQGANLNIQYF
TRBV20-1	TRBD2	TRBJ2-7	.	TGCAGTGCGCCCCCCAGCGGGGGGGAGACTCGGTACTTC	CSAPPSGGETRYF
TRBV6-6	.	TRBJ2-4	many	TGTGCCAGCAGTCGAAGAGACGGACAAAACATTCAGTACTTC	CASSRRDGQNIQYF
TRBV18	TRBD2	TRBJ2-7	.	TGTGCCAGCCCACCACGGCTTGGGGGAGCGGGAAGGGAGCAGTACTTC	CASPPRLGGAGREQYF
TRBV20-1	.	TRBJ2-7	many	TGCAGTGCTAACCACCCCCTGGTTGGAACGGGGGAGCAGTACTTC	CSANHPLVGTGEQYF
TRBV5-6	.	TRBJ2-6	.	TGTGCCAGCAGCGACTCAGGGTTGATTTTCGGGGCTGGGGCCAACGTCCTGACTTTC	CASSDSGLIFGAGANVLTF
TRBV20-1	TRBD2	TRBJ2-1	.	TGCAGTGCTGCACCGGGACTAGCGTCCAATGGGCAGTTCTTC	CSAAPGLASNGQFF
TRBV5-1	.	TRBJ2-5	.	TGCGCCAGCAGCTCGAAACGGGCCACAGTGGAGACCCAGTACTTC	CASSSKRATVETQYF
TRBV29-1	.	TRBJ2-7	few	TGCAGCGTTGAGGAGAACGGCAGCCCCTACGAGCAGTACTTC	CSVEENGSPYEQYF
TRBV29-1	TRBD2	TRBJ2-3	few	TGCAGCGTTGAAGGTCTGCGGGGGACAGATACGCAGTATTTT	CSVEGLRGTDTQYF
TRBV5-5	TRBD1	TRBJ2-5	.	TGCGCCAGCAGCACCCCGGGACAGGGCCCGGGGACCCAGTACTTC	CASSTPGQGPGTQYF
TRBV3-1	.	TRBJ2-5	.	TGTGCCAGCAGCCTATTGGGGGGAGAGTTCCAAGAGACCCAGTACTTC	CASSLLGGEFQETQYF
TRBV30	TRBD2	TRBJ2-3	few	TGTGCCTGCGGACTAGCCTTCGCAGATACGCAGTATTTT	CACGLAFADTQYF
TRBV4-1	TRBD1	TRBJ1-2	.	TGCGCCAGCAGCCAAGCGACAGGGTGGAATGGCTACACCTTC	CASSQATGWNGYTF
TRBV13	TRBD1	TRBJ2-5	many	TGTGCCAGCAGCTTAGCGGTCTCGACAGGGGGAAAAGAGACCCAGTACTTC	CASSLAVSTGGKETQYF
TRBV19	.	TRBJ2-1	few	TGTGCCAGTAGTATAGCCGGACCTCCTGGATACAATGAGCAGTTCTTC	CASSIAGPPGYNEQFF
TRBV29-1	TRBD2	TRBJ2-1	many	TGCAGCGTTGAGCGGACTAGCGGGAGGAATGAGCAGTTCTTC	CSVERTSGRNEQFF
TRBV24-1	.	TRBJ1-2	few	TGTGCCACCAGTCGCCTTAACTATGGCTACACCTTC	CATSRLNYGYTF
TRBV6-5	.	TRBJ2-3	.	TGTGCCAGCAGTTCCTTGGTTGGTACGCAGTATTTT	CASSSLVGTQYF
TRBV24-1	.	TRBJ2-3	.	TGTGCCACCAGTGACGTGGGGAGCGTAGATACGCAGTATTTT	CATSDVGSVDTQYF
TRBV5-1	.	TRBJ2-5	.	TGCGCCAGCAGTAGAGACCCCGGGCCGCAAGAGACCCAGTACTTC	CASSRDPGPQETQYF
TRBV5-1	.	TRBJ2-1	few	TGCGCCAGCAGCCCCGGACACTTGACCAACTACAATGAGCAGTTCTTC	CASSPGHLTNYNEQFF
TRBV20-1	.	TRBJ2-3	.	TGCAGTGCCGGCGGGGAAGGTACGCAGTATTTT	CSAGGEGTQYF
TRBV20-1	.	TRBJ1-5	.	TGCAGTGCTCTGGAGGGAACGAATCAGCCCCAGCATTTT	CSALEGTNQPQHF
TRBV5-1	TRBD2	TRBJ2-1	many	TGCGCCAGCCGGACTAGCGGGGGGGACAATGAGCAGTTCTTC	CASRTSGGDNEQFF
TRBV18	.	TRBJ2-7	many	TGTGCCAGCTCACCACAGGACCGGACTGGCGAGCAGTACTTC	CASSPQDRTGEQYF
TRBV12-3/TRBV12-4	.	TRBJ2-1	few	TGTGCCAGCAGGAGAGGTATGGGGGCCTACAATGAGCAGTTCTTC	CASRRGMGAYNEQFF
TRBV6-6	TRBD1	TRBJ1-5	.	TGTGCCAGCAGTCAGACAGGGATGGGACAGCCCCAGCATTTT	CASSQTGMGQPQHF
TRBV29-1	TRBD1	TRBJ2-4	many	TGCAGCGTTTTGGACAGGGGGGCCAAAAACATTCAGTACTTC	CSVLDRGAKNIQYF
TRBV5-5	.	TRBJ1-2	.	TGTGCCAGCAGCTTCGGGGGGGCAACTGGCTACACCTTC	CASSFGGATGYTF
TRBV10-3	.	TRBJ2-7	few	TGTGCCATCAGTGAGTCCGAGTCAGCAGTCTACGAGCAGTACTTC	CAISESESAVYEQYF